This T cell receptor (beta chain) was recovered during a study of T cell repertoires in cytomegalovirus infection. For the study at large: TCR beta signatures that were public indicated CMV infection and matching HLA type. General study points: The ex vivo response was dominated by HLA-C-restricted CMV-specific TCR beta clonotypes. Pooled public TCR beta family frequency picked out CMV carriers with the relevant HLA.

This clonotype was detected only once. The antigen is not known. A single record per CDR3 protein comes from TCRdb applying MiXCR to the reads. The sample consists of some 700,000 distinct CDR3 sequences, about a third of them appearing once. CDR3 length: 16 amino acids. Between the trimmed V and J ends, which lost 5 bases and 1 base, there was a span of 16 bases. CDR1 SGHVS and CDR2 FNYEAQ come from the germline V gene. The J gene is TRBJ2-3, the V gene TRBV7-6; weak D call: TRBD2 (6 bases). The sequence was obtained from a human donor in good health (CMV status not recorded). Some clones in this sample may be carry-over from other donors' samples. Sequencing was carried out using PBMCs. For the CDR3, the DNA is TGTGCCAGCAGCCCCAACGGCGGGATCGGCACAGATACGCAGTATTTT. Its translation is CASSPNGGIGTDTQYF.